These 20 T cell receptor beta chains originate from one sample sequenced in a study of vaccination and CD4 T cells after COVID-19. Treatment reported: approximately nine-day PBMC culture with coronavirus spike peptide pools or control peptides (ViraFEST assay). An Oncomine TCR Beta short-read assay was used to sequence the DNA from cultured CD4+ T cells. From the PCR reads, TCRdb called clonotypes with MiXCR, one entry per CDR3 protein. The sample has some 15,000 distinct CDR3 sequences, around two fifths seen once; the top ten hold approximately 15%. Their target antigens are unknown. The sequenced material came from cultured CD4+ T cells from blood. Receptors originate from a human donor with COVID-19.

The chain has TRBV5-1 and TRBJ2-5, with D unclear. The CDR3 is 15 residues long. CDR1 is SGHRS and CDR2 is YFSETQ in the germline V gene. V was clipped by 1 base and J by 1 base, with 11 bases between them. CDR3 DNA: TGCGCCAGCAGCTTGTCTTCCAGCCCCCAAGAGACCCAGTACTTC. Encoded protein: CASSLSSSPQETQYF.

This clonotype came up a few times. The DNA for the CDR3 is TGTGCCAGTAGTATGGACACGGTCCAAGAGACCCAGTACTTC. Amino acid sequence: CASSMDTVQETQYF. The chain carries TRBV19 and TRBJ2-5, with D possibly being TRBD1 (5 bases). The CDR3 has 14 amino acids. CDR1 and CDR2 (germline): LNHDA, SQIVND (reference sequence). V lost 3 bases and J lost 1, with 9 bases in between. Based on the CDR3 plus reference TRBV19 and TRBJ2-5, the full variable domain is DGGITQSPKYLFRKEGQNVTLSCEQNLNHDAMYWYRQDPGQGLRLIYYSQIVNDFQKGDIAEGYSVSREKKESFPLTVTSAQKNPTAFYLCASSMDTVQETQYFGPGTRLLVL.

This clonotype has more than one count but fewer than ten. The chain couples TRBV20-1 to TRBJ2-5; no reliable D call. V lost 1 base and J 1 base, leaving 7 bases between the germline ends. CDR3 length: 13 residues. The germline gives CDR1 DFQATT, CDR2 SNEGSKA (reference sequence). CDR3 in DNA: TGCAGTGCTAGAGCGCACCCCCAAGAGACCCAGTACTTC. Residues: CSARAHPQETQYF.

The CDR3 reads CASGLVSGAQETQYF. The CDR3 DNA sequence: TGTGCTAGTGGTTTGGTTAGCGGGGCCCAAGAGACCCAGTACTTC. The rearrangement uses TRBV12-5 and TRBJ2-5; 8 bases match TRBD2. The V segment lost 0 bases and the J segment 1 base; nucleotides outside the gene matches: 1. CDR3 size: 15 residues. The germline gives CDR1 LGHNT, CDR2 FRNRAP.

The chain carries TRBV5-4 and TRBJ2-1; possible D gene TRBD1, 6 bases. The germline V gene encodes CDR1 SGHNT and CDR2 YYREEE (reference sequence). CDR3 length: 15 residues. The V and J ends lost 3 bases and 5 bases respectively, with 15 bases between them. CDR3 coding DNA: TGTGCCAGCAGCTCTAACAGGGTTCACAACAATGAGCAGTTCTTC. It specifies CASSSNRVHNNEQFF.

There are a few counts of this clonotype. V gene TRBV5-3 combines with J gene TRBJ2-7; D gene ambiguous. TRBV5-3 is reported as an ORF; its role is uncertain. Trimming shortened V by 8 bases and J by 7 bases, and 22 bases separated the two germline ends. This CDR3 has 14 residues. The CDR3 DNA follows: TGTGCCAGTATCCGGTGGGTCGCCCCCTTTGAGCAGTACTTC. This sequence encodes CASIRWVAPFEQYF.

The rearrangement uses TRBV6-1 and TRBJ1-1; no clear D gene. The CDR3 has 14 amino acids. Trimming removed 9 bases at V and 4 bases at J, with 18 bases between. The V gene's germline CDR1 is MNHNS and CDR2 SASEGT. This chain's CDR3 is CASQPVLVSTEAFF. The CDR3 nucleotides read TGTGCCAGTCAACCGGTCCTCGTTAGCACTGAAGCTTTCTTT.

The chain is built from TRBV12-3 or TRBV12-4 and TRBJ2-3, with 10 nucleotides matching TRBD2. This CDR3 is built from 18 residues. The V gene end was trimmed by 6 bases and the J gene end by 0 bases; junction bases not matched to a gene: 12. The CDR3 region is CASSKNSGGAVSTDTQYF. For the CDR3, the DNA is TGTGCCAGCAGCAAGAACAGCGGGGGGGCCGTAAGCACAGATACGCAGTATTTT.

V and J are TRBV11-2 and TRBJ2-2, with D unclear. Trimming removed 6 bases from V and 1 base from J, with 15 bases in between. Germline-derived CDR1 and CDR2 are SGHAT and FQNNGV. The CDR3 totals 16 residues. The CDR3 here is CASSSAQRVNTGELFF. Here the CDR3 DNA reads TGTGCCAGCAGTTCGGCGCAGAGAGTGAACACCGGGGAGCTGTTTTTT.

The gene calls are TRBV20-1 and TRBJ2-2, with a tentative D call TRBD1 (7 bases). The germline gives CDR1 DFQATT, CDR2 SNEGSKA (reference sequence). Between the trimmed V and J ends, which lost 0 bases and 4 bases, there was a span of 12 bases. This CDR3 is 15 amino acids long. The chain's CDR3 is CSAREVQGGTGELFF. CDR3 coding DNA: TGCAGTGCTAGAGAGGTCCAGGGGGGCACCGGGGAGCTGTTTTTT.

The chain joins TRBV28 to TRBJ2-3; maybe TRBD1 (5 bases). Per germline, CDR1 MDHEN and CDR2 SYDVKM. CDR3 length: 12 amino acids. Trimming stripped 6 bases from V and 4 bases from J, with 8 bases between. This chain's CDR3 is CASRGLPDTQYF. Written as DNA, the CDR3 is TGTGCCAGCAGGGGGCTTCCAGATACGCAGTATTTT. Full variable domain (missing parts from reference TRBV28 and TRBJ2-3): DVKVTQSSRYLVKRTGEKVFLECVQDMDHENMFWYRQDPGLGLRLIYFSYDVKMKEKGDIPEGYSVSREKKERFSLILESASTNQTSMYLCASRGLPDTQYFGPGTRLTVL.

The rearrangement joins TRBV20-1 to TRBJ2-3, with 9 bases that match TRBD2. V shed 5 bases and J 2 bases; nucleotides not matched to a gene: 8. The CDR3 contains 15 residues. Germline lookup yields CDR1 DFQATT and CDR2 SNEGSKA (reference sequence). The CDR3 sequence is CSAHKGGGATDTQYF. For the CDR3, the DNA is TGCAGTGCTCACAAGGGCGGGGGGGCCACAGATACGCAGTATTTT.

In its sample, this clonotype was seen once. The CDR3: CASGGRTSGGPGNEQFF. The CDR3 region has the DNA TGTGCCAGCGGGGGACGGACTAGCGGGGGGCCCGGCAATGAGCAGTTCTTC. The chain employs TRBV5-4 and TRBJ2-1; TRBD2 matches 14 bases. Germline CDR1 SGHNT, CDR2 YYREEE (reference sequence). This CDR3 is built from 17 residues. V shed 7 bases, J shed 6 bases, and the junction held 12 bases outside the gene matches.

The gene calls are TRBV27 and TRBJ1-2; D is perhaps TRBD1 (5 bases). This CDR3 is built from 15 residues. V was trimmed by 2 bases and J by 6 bases, leaving 16 bases between them. Germline V gives CDR1 MNHEY, CDR2 SMNVEV (reference sequence). The CDR3 loop is CASSLGGARFNGYTF. The CDR3 DNA reads as TGTGCCAGCAGTTTAGGAGGGGCGCGGTTCAATGGCTACACCTTC.

This clonotype was detected only a few times. V usage is TRBV27 and J usage is TRBJ2-7, with D maybe TRBD2 (5 bases). The CDR3 spans 14 residues. CDR1 is MNHEY, CDR2 SMNVEV, per germline (reference sequence). Trimming shortened V by 5 bases and J by 0 bases, and 11 bases separated the two germline ends. In DNA, the CDR3 is TGTGCCAGCAGTACCCGGACTGGCTCCTACGAGCAGTACTTC. As protein: CASSTRTGSYEQYF.

The table lists this clonotype with a few counts. The chain uses TRBV2 and TRBJ1-5; 8 nucleotides align to TRBD1. V trimming: 6 bases; J trimming: 5 bases; junction bases outside the gene matches: 6. CDR1 and CDR2 (germline): SNHLY, FYNNEI. The CDR3 totals 14 residues. CDR3 residues: CASSQRQGHQPQHF. For the CDR3, the DNA is TGTGCCAGCAGCCAACGACAGGGGCATCAGCCCCAGCATTTT.

The gene calls are TRBV5-1 and TRBJ2-7; a weak D match, TRBD1 (6 bases). This CDR3 contains 19 residues. Germline V CDR1 and CDR2: SGHRS, YFSETQ. Deletions cut 4 bases from V and 0 bases from J, with 26 bases between. Here the CDR3 reads CASSPPFPISTGNSYEQYF. CDR3 DNA sequence: TGCGCCAGCAGCCCGCCCTTTCCGATCTCGACAGGCAACTCCTACGAGCAGTACTTC.

This clonotype was counted only a few times. The chain recombines TRBV19 with TRBJ1-1; D is ambiguous. From germline, CDR1 is LNHDA and CDR2 SQIVND (reference sequence). V gave up 6 bases and J gave up 0 bases, with 11 bases separating them. The CDR3 is 14 residues long. This CDR3 is CASRTGSMNTEAFF. The CDR3 bases are TGTGCCAGTAGGACGGGAAGCATGAACACTGAAGCTTTCTTT.

This chain connects TRBV12-3 or TRBV12-4 to TRBJ1-6, with TRBD1 matching over 11 bases. This CDR3 has 15 residues. Unmatched junction bases numbered 5, after V lost 4 bases and J lost 9 bases. For the CDR3, the DNA is TGTGCCAGCAGTTCGGGGACAGGGGGAAGTTCACCCCTCCACTTT. It specifies CASSSGTGGSSPLHF.

A few counts support this clonotype. The chain recombines TRBV6-1 with TRBJ2-2; 11 bases are a match to TRBD2. Germline CDR1 is MNHNS and CDR2 is SASEGT. The CDR3 spans 17 residues. With V trimmed by 6 bases and J by 1 base, 7 bases remained unmatched. The DNA of the CDR3 is TGTGCCAGCAGCGCGCGACTAGCGGGGATGAACACCGGGGAGCTGTTTTTT. Translation: CASSARLAGMNTGELFF.